Below are 7 T cell receptor beta chains sequenced from a single sample in a study of shared clonotypes between healthy human individuals. Repertoires were generated with immunoSEQ multiplex PCR, while TCRdb's copy carries only in-frame clones and drops some. The sample has more than 2,000,000 clones, over 90% seen once. What was sequenced was naive CD4+ T cells from PBMCs. Subset meaning: CD45RA+ positively selected. The receptors derive from a man between 18 and 29 years old in good health. Some clones in this sample may be carry-over from other donors' samples.

V gene TRBV6-6 combines with J gene TRBJ1-5; D may be TRBD1 (5 bases). The V end was cut by 6 bases, the J end by 6 bases, with 18 bases between. The CDR3 totals 15 residues. Germline lookup yields CDR1 MNHNY and CDR2 SVGAGI (reference sequence). The CDR3 loop reads CASRATGAVIQPQHF. CDR3 nucleotide sequence: TGTGCCAGCAGAGCGACTGGGGCAGTCATTCAGCCCCAGCATTTT.

The chain links TRBV29-1 to TRBJ2-7, with TRBD2 identical over 7 bases. J gave up 4 bases and V 0 bases, and 15 bases lay outside the gene matches. The CDR3 length is 17 residues. CDR1 and CDR2 from the germline V gene are SQVTM and ANQGSEA. The DNA of the CDR3 is TGCAGCGTTGAAGATCGGTCTAGCGGTGAGTGGGGGTACGAGCAGTACTTC. Amino acid sequence: CSVEDRSSGEWGYEQYF.

In this sample, this clone turned up once. The rearrangement uses TRBV14 and TRBJ2-7, with TRBD2 identical over 8 bases. Germline trimming cut 4 bases from V and 7 bases from J; bases unmatched to any gene: 12. Germline CDR1 reads SGHDN; CDR2 reads FVKESK. This CDR3 has 15 residues. The CDR3 DNA reads as TGTGCCAGCAGCCCGGCCGGGACTAGGAATAGGGAGCAGTACTTC. Protein: CASSPAGTRNREQYF. Combining the CDR3 with reference TRBV14 and TRBJ2-7 gives the whole variable domain EAGVTQFPSHSVIEKGQTVTLRCDPISGHDNLYWYRRVMGKEIKFLLHFVKESKQDESGMPNNRFLAERTGGTYSTLKVQPAELEDSGVYFCASSPAGTRNREQYFGPGTRLTVT.

Details on this clone: This same CDR3 is encoded by further DNA sequences in the sample. The rearrangement uses TRBV20-1 and TRBJ1-5; possible D gene TRBD1, 6 bases. Deletions cut 3 bases from V and 7 bases from J, with 7 bases between. Germline CDR1 reads DFQATT; CDR2 reads SNEGSKA (reference sequence). The CDR3 is 11 amino acids. The CDR3 sequence: CSASGGQPQHF. Written as DNA, the CDR3 is TGCAGTGCTAGCGGGGGCCAGCCCCAGCATTTT.

This clone has a single count. This chain links TRBV30 with TRBJ2-2; D may match TRBD1 or TRBD2 (5 bases each). With 4 bases removed from V and 5 bases from J, the gap between germline ends came to 20 bases. Per germline, CDR1 GTSNPN and CDR2 SVGIG (reference sequence). The CDR3 covers 16 residues. Here the CDR3 reads CAWTGTGWRGTGELFF. In DNA form, the CDR3 reads TGTGCCTGGACCGGGACCGGCTGGCGTGGGACCGGGGAGCTGTTTTTT.

This clone was counted a single time. This chain's CDR3 is CASSFTGTGGVGEQYF. The CDR3 nucleotides read TGTGCCAGCAGCTTTACCGGGACAGGGGGCGTGGGCGAGCAGTACTTC. The chain is built from TRBV7-9 and TRBJ2-7; 12 bases map to TRBD1. The trim removed 3 bases at V and 6 bases at J, leaving 9 bases unmatched. The CDR3 is 16 residues long. Germline-derived CDR1 and CDR2 are SEHNR and FQNEAQ (reference sequence).

The chain links TRBV30 to TRBJ2-3; D remains unclear. Trimming took off 3 bases at V and 2 bases at J, with 21 bases between the two ends. This CDR3 spans 17 amino acids. CDR1 and CDR2 (germline): GTSNPN, SVGIG (reference sequence). The CDR3 region has the DNA TGTGCCTGGAGGGGGATTTCCGGGCGTCAGATCACAGATACGCAGTATTTT. Amino acid sequence: CAWRGISGRQITDTQYF.